Given below is one T cell receptor (beta chain) in context. These data are taken from a study of blood T cell repertoires in COVID-19. Study at large: COVID-19 samples collected from the United States, Italy and Spain covered acute and convalescent phases. T cells, B-cell-depleted T cells, or PBMCs provided the cDNA or gDNA that served as material.

Trimming removed 2 bases at V and 0 bases at J, with 5 bases between. The CDR3 spans 14 residues. Germline V gene lookup returns CDR1 MDHEN and CDR2 SYDVKM. How the authors handled the data: Scientists estimated how many nucleated cells there were by amplifying reference gene primers. Repertoires were generated with immunoSEQ multiplex PCR, while TCRdb's copy carries only in-frame clones and drops some. V, J and clone size derive from that table, while D and trimming were established from the DNA sequence. The sample lists some 150,000 clones; about 90% were seen once. The chain combines TRBV28 with TRBJ1-3; D unclear. The source material was peripheral blood. This clonotype was obtained from a man between 50 and 59 years old with acute or convalescent COVID-19. CDR3 region: CASSLEFSGNTIYF. The CDR3 DNA follows: TGTGCCAGCAGTTTAGAGTTCTCTGGAAACACCATATATTTT.